This TCR beta chain was sequenced in a study of blood T cell repertoires in COVID-19 (dated by TCRdb to about 2020). Regarding the complete study: Collaborator samples came from the United States, Italy and Spain and covered acute and convalescent phases of COVID-19. The material from the prospective study consisted of cDNA or gDNA derived from T cells, B-cell-depleted T cells, or PBMCs. Deeply sampled blood TCRbeta repertoires from subjects exposed to, actively infected with, or recovered from COVID-19 were included in the dataset. The repertoires were released in a freely available public database intended as a resource for research on the immune response to SARS-CoV-2. Samples were obtained from the ongoing ImmuneRACE study (first 160 participants) and from over 1,000 subjects provided by 6 global collaborators. A de-identified subject ID, COVID-19 status, age in years and sex were almost always included in the sample metadata. Where available, HLA class I and class II types were taken from metadata supplied by the sample provider and were not determined by assay-based typing.

TCRbeta CDR3 regions were amplified from genomic DNA by means of the immunoSEQ Assay, a bias-controlled multiplex PCR. The original methods were these. Nucleated cell counts per sample were estimated from amplification of reference gene primers within the assay. Sequence reads were collapsed and filtered to measure the absolute abundance of every unique TCRbeta CDR3 rearrangement. For each sample, productive Simpson clonality was calculated as the square root of Simpson's diversity index over productive rearrangements. TCRdb stores this immuneACCESS table with in-frame sequences only. Part of the clones is absent; in the studies checked, under half of the shortfall reflects unresolved V genes, and no reason is known for the rest. V, J and clone size were drawn from that table, and D and trimming were deduced from the DNA. This sample has approximately 250,000 clones in its table, and approximately 85% of those were observed once. Less than 4.5% of the sample is taken by the ten largest.

Broader findings and caveats from the paper: Clinical and demographic metadata were provided uncurated, with the amount varying by source and participant.

Collaborating institutions collected whole blood in K2EDTA tubes following their own protocols. For TCRbeta analysis, collaborator samples were shipped as frozen whole blood, as isolated PBMCs, or as DNA extracted from either sample type. As regards this clone: There is no known antigen for this receptor. Base qualities are not at hand, and no much larger clone is one base apart.

Sequenced material: peripheral blood. The TCR comes from a man between 50 and 59 years old with acute or convalescent COVID-19.

CDR3 protein: CASSPQTGEETQYF. The DNA sequence is TGTGCCAGCAGCCCTCAGACAGGGGAAGAGACCCAGTACTTC. This sequence uses TRBV7-6 and TRBJ2-5; 8 middle bases align to TRBD1. The CDR3 sequence holds 14 residues, the cysteine and phenylalanine included. Solely the CDR3 DNA is kept, with 42 bases framed from the first base. The germline V gene sets CDR1 to SGHVS and CDR2 to FNYEAQ. Germline trimming: 5 bases from V, 3 bases from J; junction bases outside gene matches: 5.